Sequencing of this T cell receptor (beta chain) was carried out in a study of cytotoxic CD8 clonotypes in ibrutinib-treated CLL. Overall study context: Partial responders roughly 25, complete 2; roughly twelve progressed and some 15 stayed in remission by median about 6 years. When averaged across all of the samples, the counts came to 200,000 to 300,000 productive templates and about 89,000 productive rearrangements. Notes on the study in general: Stable or contracted on treatment, public clonotypes were also uncommon.

Measured with immunoSEQ multiplex PCR; TCRdb has only the in-frame clones, and not every one. The table includes 150,000 to 200,000 clones, 88% detected once. TCR beta libraries used roughly 2 micrograms of DNA from cryopreserved PBMCs. Per germline, CDR1 SGHNT and CDR2 YYREEE (reference sequence). CDR3 length equals 15 residues. The V and J ends lost 1 base and 8 bases respectively, with 18 bases between them. On this clone itself: Its specificity is unknown.

The chain employs TRBV5-4 and TRBJ1-2; D is possibly TRBD1 (6 bases). The clonotype was recovered from a human donor with chronic lymphocytic leukemia. The sequenced sample was PBMCs, obtained at disease progression, from a patient treated with ibrutinib. The chain's CDR3 is CASSLNEGGPWGYTF. DNA of the CDR3: TGTGCCAGCAGCTTGAATGAAGGGGGGCCTTGGGGCTACACCTTC.